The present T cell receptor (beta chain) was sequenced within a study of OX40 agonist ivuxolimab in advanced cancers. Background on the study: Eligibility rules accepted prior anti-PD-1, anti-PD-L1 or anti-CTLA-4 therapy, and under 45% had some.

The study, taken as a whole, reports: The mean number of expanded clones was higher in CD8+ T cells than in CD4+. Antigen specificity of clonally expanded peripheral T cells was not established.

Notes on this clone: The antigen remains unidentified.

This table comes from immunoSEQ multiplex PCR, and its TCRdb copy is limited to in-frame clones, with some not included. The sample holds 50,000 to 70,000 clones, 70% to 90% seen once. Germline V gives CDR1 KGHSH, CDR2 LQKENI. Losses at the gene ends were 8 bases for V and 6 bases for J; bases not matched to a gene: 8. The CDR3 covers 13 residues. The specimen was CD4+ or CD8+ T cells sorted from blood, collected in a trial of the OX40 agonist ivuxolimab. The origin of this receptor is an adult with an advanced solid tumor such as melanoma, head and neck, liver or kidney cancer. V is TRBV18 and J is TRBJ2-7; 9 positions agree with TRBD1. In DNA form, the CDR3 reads TGTGCCAGCGCGAGGGGGGACAGGGTCGAGCAGTACTTC. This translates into CASARGDRVEQYF.